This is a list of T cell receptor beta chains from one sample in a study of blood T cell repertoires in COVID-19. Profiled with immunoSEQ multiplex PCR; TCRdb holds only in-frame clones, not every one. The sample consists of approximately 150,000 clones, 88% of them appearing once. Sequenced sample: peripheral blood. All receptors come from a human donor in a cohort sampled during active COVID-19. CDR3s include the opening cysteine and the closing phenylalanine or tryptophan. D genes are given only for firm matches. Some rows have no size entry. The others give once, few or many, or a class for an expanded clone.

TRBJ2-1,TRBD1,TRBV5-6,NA,TGTGCCAGCAGCTTGGCGTTACAGGGGTTTTACAATGAGCAGTTCTTC,CASSLALQGFYNEQFF
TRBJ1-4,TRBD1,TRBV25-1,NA,TGTGCCAGCAGTGAACGACAGGGCGGAAATGAAAAACTGTTTTTT,CASSERQGGNEKLFF
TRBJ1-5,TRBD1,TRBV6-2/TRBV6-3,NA,TGTGCCAGCAGTACCGCAGGGACAGGGGGCAGCCAGCCCCAGCATTTT,CASSTAGTGGSQPQHF
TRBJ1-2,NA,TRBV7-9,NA,TGTGCCAGCAGCTTAAGCCACCCCCATGGCTACACCTTC,CASSLSHPHGYTF
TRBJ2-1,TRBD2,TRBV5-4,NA,TGTGCCAGCAGCTTTCCTAGCGGAAGCTCCTACAATGAGCAGTTCTTC,CASSFPSGSSYNEQFF
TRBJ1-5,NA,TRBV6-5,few,TGTGCCAGCAAAATTACAGGGTCGGATCAGCCCCAGCATTTT,CASKITGSDQPQHF
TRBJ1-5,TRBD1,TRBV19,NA,TGTGCCAGTACCCGGACAGGACGGAATCAGCCCCAGCATTTT,CASTRTGRNQPQHF
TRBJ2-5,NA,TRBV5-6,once,TGTGCCAGCAGCTTGGGACCCCGGGACACCAAAGAGACCCAGTACTTC,CASSLGPRDTKETQYF
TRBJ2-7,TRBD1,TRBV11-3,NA,TGTGCCAGCAGCAGTAACGACAGGGGAAGCGAGCAGTACTTC,CASSSNDRGSEQYF
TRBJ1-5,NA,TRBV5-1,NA,TGCGCCAGCAGCTTGACAGGGCAGAGCAATCAGCCCCAGCATTTT,CASSLTGQSNQPQHF
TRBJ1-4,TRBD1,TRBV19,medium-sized,TGTGCCAGTAGTCCCGGACAGGGTGGGGAAAAACTGTTTTTT,CASSPGQGGEKLFF
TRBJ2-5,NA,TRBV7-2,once,TGTGCCAGCAGCTACCCAAAAGGGGGGACAGAGCAAGAGACCCAGTACTTC,CASSYPKGGTEQETQYF
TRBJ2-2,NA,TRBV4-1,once,TGCGCCAGCAGCCAGTACAGGGCCACCGGGGAGCTGTTTTTT,CASSQYRATGELFF
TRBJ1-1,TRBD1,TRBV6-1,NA,TGTGCCAGCAGTGAATCCAAGACAGGGGGCTATTTT,CASSESKTGGYF
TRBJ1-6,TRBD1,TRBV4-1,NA,TGCGCCAGCAGCCAAGGGACAGGGCTCCATTCACCCCTCCACTTT,CASSQGTGLHSPLHF
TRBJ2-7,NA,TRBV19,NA,TGTGCCAGTAGTATTCAGCTTCTCGGGGCCTACGAGCAGTACTTC,CASSIQLLGAYEQYF
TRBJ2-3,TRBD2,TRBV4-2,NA,TGTGCCAGCAGCCAAGCACCCCCCAGGGGACTAGCGGGGAGCACAGATACGCAGTATTTT,CASSQAPPRGLAGSTDTQYF
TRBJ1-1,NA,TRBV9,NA,TGTGCCAGCAGCGTAGGAGGTCGGGGGGCTGGAACTGAAGCTTTCTTT,CASSVGGRGAGTEAFF
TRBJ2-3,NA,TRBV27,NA,TGTGCCAGCAGTTCCCCGGCGAGTCTAGCCACAGATACGCAGTATTTT,CASSSPASLATDTQYF
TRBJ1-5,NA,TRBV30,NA,TGTGCCTGGAGCCTGTATAGCAATCAGCCCCAGCATTTT,CAWSLYSNQPQHF
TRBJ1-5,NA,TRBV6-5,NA,TGTGCCAGCAGTTTGGGCCCCAGGGGCGGTCAGCCCCAGCATTTT,CASSLGPRGGQPQHF
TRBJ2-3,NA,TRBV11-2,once,TGTGCCAGCAGCTCTCGGGGTTTCACAGATACGCAGTATTTT,CASSSRGFTDTQYF
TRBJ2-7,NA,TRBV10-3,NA,TGTGCCATCAGTGAACCGACAGAAGGTTTGACCTACGAGCAGTACTTC,CAISEPTEGLTYEQYF
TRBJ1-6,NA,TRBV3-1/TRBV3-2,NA,TGTGCCAGCAGCCAACGGGGTGGCAGAAATTCACCCCTCCACTTT,CASSQRGGRNSPLHF
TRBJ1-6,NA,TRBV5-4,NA,TGTGCCAGCAGCGGGGACGGGAGCTCCTATAATTCACCCCTCCACTTT,CASSGDGSSYNSPLHF
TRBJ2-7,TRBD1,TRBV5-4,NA,TGTGCCAGCAGCCCACGGACAGGAGATAACGAGCAGTACTTC,CASSPRTGDNEQYF
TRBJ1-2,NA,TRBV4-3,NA,TGCGCCAGCAGCCAAGATCTCGGGAGGGATGGCTACACCTTC,CASSQDLGRDGYTF
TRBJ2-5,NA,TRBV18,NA,TGTGCCAGCTCACGGACAGAAGAAGAGACCCAGTACTTC,CASSRTEEETQYF
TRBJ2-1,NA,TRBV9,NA,TGTGCCAGCAGCGCCGACAGCTACAATGAGCAGTTCTTC,CASSADSYNEQFF
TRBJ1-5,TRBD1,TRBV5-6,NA,TGTGCCAGCAGCCCCGGGACAGGGGATTATCAGCCCCAGCATTTT,CASSPGTGDYQPQHF
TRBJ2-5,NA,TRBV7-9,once,TGTGCCAGCTCCGGAGAGACCCAGTACTTC,CASSGETQYF
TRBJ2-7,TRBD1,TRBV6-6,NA,TGTGCCAGCAGTTACTCGGGGACAGGGTGGCACGAGCAGTACTTC,CASSYSGTGWHEQYF
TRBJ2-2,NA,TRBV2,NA,TGTGCCAGCAGCGGACTTCCCGGGGAGCTGTTTTTT,CASSGLPGELFF
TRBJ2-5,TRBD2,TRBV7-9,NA,TGTGCCAGCAGCCCGGGACTAGCGGGGGGCTTACCTCGAGTCGGGACCCAGTACTTC,CASSPGLAGGLPRVGTQYF
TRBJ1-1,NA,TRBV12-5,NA,TGTGCTAGTGGTTTGGTACGGGGGGCTGGTGAAGCTTTCTTT,CASGLVRGAGEAFF
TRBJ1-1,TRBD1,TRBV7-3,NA,TGTGCCAGCAGCTTAACGGCCCAGGACAGGGAAGCTTTCTTT,CASSLTAQDREAFF
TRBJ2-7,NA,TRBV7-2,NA,TGTGCCAGCAGCCTACAGGGCGTTGACCCCTACGAGCAGTACTTC,CASSLQGVDPYEQYF
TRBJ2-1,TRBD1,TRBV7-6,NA,TGTGCCAGCAGCCCACGACAGGGGGGCTACAATGAGCAGTTCTTC,CASSPRQGGYNEQFF
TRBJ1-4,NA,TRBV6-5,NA,TGTGCCAGCAACCCCCCCGGGACACCTGAAAAACTGTTTTTT,CASNPPGTPEKLFF
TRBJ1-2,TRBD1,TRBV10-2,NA,TGCGCCAGCTCGGCAGGGGGAGGACCGGGTGGCTACACCTTC,CASSAGGGPGGYTF
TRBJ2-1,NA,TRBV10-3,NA,TGTGCCATCAGTGAGGGTCCCACGCTAGCGAGCAATGAGCAGTTCTTC,CAISEGPTLASNEQFF
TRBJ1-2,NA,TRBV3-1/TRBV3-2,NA,TGTGCCAGCAGCCCAACAGGGCCCTATGGCTACACCTTC,CASSPTGPYGYTF